The 24 T cell receptor beta chains below were found in one sample sequenced in a study of TIL therapy for anti-PD-1-resistant metastatic lung cancer (dated by TCRdb to the early 2020s). The time point tag for this specimen amounts to: pre-treatment sample, taken before nivolumab and TIL therapy. The immunoSEQ v3 hsTCRB kit was used to amplify TCR beta CDR3 regions from genomic DNA through bias-controlled multiplex PCR. This immuneACCESS table, as held by TCRdb, lists in-frame sequences with V and J called but not all clones. Of the missing ones, under half trace to an unresolved V gene in checked studies; the others have no known cause. The sample table contains about 14,000 clones; only one count was recorded for more than 70% of them. The top ten clones comprise 0.85% of the sample. The sample in question was blood, obtained at baseline. These receptors originate from a person aged 25-80 years with non-small cell lung cancer.

This chain joins TRBV9 and TRBJ2-1; TRBD1 matches 7 bases. J gave up 7 bases and V 0 bases, and 7 bases lay outside the gene matches. This CDR3 spans 15 amino acids. Germline CDR1 and CDR2: SGDLS and YYNGEE. CDR3 residues: CASSVGNRGRNEQFF. CDR3 DNA: TGTGCCAGCAGCGTAGGTAACAGGGGACGGAATGAGCAGTTCTTC.

The chain combines TRBV27 with TRBJ2-7; 9 nucleotides match TRBD1. CDR1 and CDR2 from the germline V gene are MNHEY and SMNVEV (reference sequence). This CDR3 region has 15 residues. V lost 6 bases, J lost 2 bases, and 8 bases stayed unmatched. The CDR3 DNA follows: TGTGCCAGCAGGGGGGTTGGACAGGGGACCTACGAGCAGTACTTC. Protein: CASRGVGQGTYEQYF.

J is TRBJ1-2 and V is TRBV6-5; 12 bases fit TRBD1. This CDR3 comprises 14 residues. J gave up 4 bases and V 4 bases, and 1 base lay outside the gene matches. CDR1 and CDR2 from the germline V gene are MNHEY and SVGAGI. CDR3 sequence: CASSWGQGAYGYTF. The CDR3 nucleotides are TGTGCCAGCAGTTGGGGACAGGGGGCCTATGGCTACACCTTC.

This sequence joins TRBV19 and TRBJ1-5; TRBD1 aligns across 10 bases. Germline V CDR1 and CDR2: LNHDA, SQIVND (reference sequence). The CDR3 has 18 residues. The ends lost 6 bases at V and 5 bases at J; junction bases unmatched: 16. In DNA, the CDR3 is TGTGCCAGTAGAACCCCGACAGGGGGCCGGCGGAAAGATCAGCCCCAGCATTTT. Encoded protein: CASRTPTGGRRKDQPQHF.

The chain uses TRBV5-8 and TRBJ1-2, with a weak D call TRBD1 (6 bases). The V end was cut by 3 bases, the J end by 3 bases, with 15 bases between. This CDR3 region has 15 residues. Germline values: CDR1 SGHTS, CDR2 YDEGEE. CDR3 DNA sequence: TGTGCCAGCAGCTCCTATGGGGGGCGTGACTATGGCTACACCTTC. Translation gives CASSSYGGRDYGYTF.

This chain uses TRBV2 with TRBJ2-5; 7 bases fit TRBD2. The CDR3 contains 16 residues. V lost 6 bases, J lost 1 base, and 11 bases stayed unmatched. The germline gives CDR1 SNHLY, CDR2 FYNNEI. The CDR3 reads CASRNGLGAGQETQYF. The CDR3, as DNA: TGTGCCAGCAGAAACGGACTAGGAGCGGGCCAAGAGACCCAGTACTTC.

V is TRBV4-2 and J is TRBJ2-3, with 8 nucleotides matching TRBD2. The CDR3 totals 24 residues. V gave up 4 bases and J gave up 2 bases; unmatched junction bases: 32. Germline assignment: CDR1 LGHNA and CDR2 YNFKEQ. The CDR3 DNA reads as TGTGCCAGCAGCCGAGGCCTTCGTCATCCGACCAACGACGGCGGGAGGAATCTCACAGATACGCAGTATTTT. The encoded protein is CASSRGLRHPTNDGGRNLTDTQYF.

Points on this clone: At one end the junction does not follow the germline gene, possibly because of a read error. V gene TRBV25-1 combines with J gene TRBJ1-1, with a weak D call TRBD1 (5 bases). The germline V gene has CDR1 MGHDK and CDR2 SYGVNS. CDR3 size: 11 residues. CDR3 amino acids: CASSDWGTSEF. Here the CDR3 DNA reads TGTGCCAGCAGTGATTGGGGGACGTCAGAATTT.

This clone was seen once. The V call is TRBV7-6, the J call TRBJ2-7; 11 bases map to TRBD2. Germline V gives CDR1 SGHVS, CDR2 FNYEAQ. This CDR3 has 14 amino acids. V was pared by 5 bases and J by 3 bases, with 3 bases of the junction left unmatched. The DNA for the CDR3 is TGTGCCAGCAGCGCTAGCGGGGGGATCTACGAGCAGTACTTC. This gives the protein CASSASGGIYEQYF.

This rearrangement joins TRBV28 to TRBJ1-5; weak D call: TRBD1 (5 bases). Trimming stripped 7 bases from V and 6 bases from J, with 16 bases between. The CDR3 contains 14 residues. In germline, CDR1 is MDHEN, CDR2 SYDVKM. This chain's CDR3 is CASTQGGESQPQHF. The CDR3 coding sequence is TGTGCCAGCACCCAAGGAGGGGAGAGTCAGCCCCAGCATTTT.

The chain couples TRBV5-4 to TRBJ1-2; D remains unclear. Looked up from germline, CDR1 is SGHNT and CDR2 is YYREEE (reference sequence). The CDR3 covers 14 residues. V dropped 1 base and J dropped 4 bases, with 11 bases sitting between them. CDR3 loop: CASSLKGSIYGYTF. The CDR3 region has the DNA TGTGCCAGCAGCTTGAAAGGTTCTATCTATGGCTACACCTTC.

DNA of the CDR3: TGTGCCACCAGCATGTCCAGGGATACCGGGGAGCTGTTTTTT. Protein: CATSMSRDTGELFF. The chain combines TRBV15 with TRBJ2-2, with a tentative D call TRBD1 (5 bases). The CDR3 is 14 residues long. V was shortened by 4 bases and J by 5 bases, with 11 bases between the two germline ends. CDR1 is LNHNV, CDR2 YYDKDF, per germline (reference sequence).

The rearrangement joins TRBV28 to TRBJ1-3; D not resolved. V was trimmed by 0 bases and J by 0 bases, leaving 15 bases between them. CDR1 and CDR2 (germline): MDHEN, SYDVKM. The CDR3 covers 18 residues. CDR3 DNA sequence: TGTGCCAGCAGTTTATGGGTCCCACAGATCCGCTCTGGAAACACCATATATTTT. It yields the protein CASSLWVPQIRSGNTIYF.

This clone was picked up one time. V gene TRBV2 combines with J gene TRBJ2-1; 7 bases agree with TRBD2. The germline V gene has CDR1 SNHLY and CDR2 FYNNEI. V shed 6 bases and J 3 bases; nucleotides not matched to a gene: 5. There are 14 residues in the CDR3. The CDR3 DNA reads TGTGCCAGCAGCCGCCCTAGCGGCTACAATGAGCAGTTCTTC. It specifies CASSRPSGYNEQFF. The complete variable domain, with remaining parts taken from reference TRBV2 and TRBJ2-1, reads EPEVTQTPSHQVTQMGQEVILRCVPISNHLYFYWYRQILGQKVEFLVSFYNNEISEKSEIFDDQFSVERPDGSNFTLKIRSTKLEDSAMYFCASSRPSGYNEQFFGPGTRLTVL.

The chain links TRBV6-5 to TRBJ1-3; D might be TRBD1 (6 bases). This CDR3 spans 14 amino acids. Deletions cut 2 bases from V and 5 bases from J, with 10 bases between. The germline V gene encodes CDR1 MNHEY and CDR2 SVGAGI. CDR3 DNA: TGTGCCAGCAGTTACCGGGACACCCGAAACACCATATATTTT. It specifies CASSYRDTRNTIYF.

The CDR3 protein is CASSLPSTDTQYF. CDR3 nucleotides: TGTGCCAGCAGCTTACCCAGCACAGATACGCAGTATTTT. J is TRBJ2-3 and V is TRBV5-6, with D hard to call. The V gene lost 2 bases and the J gene lost 0 bases, with 4 bases spanning the gap. CDR1 is SGHDT, CDR2 YYEEEE, per germline. This CDR3 has 13 amino acids.

The chain recombines TRBV28 with TRBJ2-7; a weak D match, TRBD1 (6 bases). This CDR3 has 13 residues. CDR1 and CDR2 (germline): MDHEN, SYDVKM. V gave up 5 bases and J gave up 2 bases, with 10 bases separating them. This CDR3 reads CASSPGQTYEQYV. CDR3 nucleotide sequence: TGTGCCAGCAGTCCCGGACAGACCTACGAGCAGTACGTC.

J is TRBJ2-1 and V is TRBV4-1; a weak D match, TRBD1 (6 bases). The CDR3 consists of 16 residues. The V end lost 5 bases, the J end lost 8 bases, and 22 bases lay between the germline ends. Germline lookup yields CDR1 MGHRA and CDR2 YSYEKL. The CDR3: CASSTPPRTVTDEQFF. The CDR3, as DNA: TGCGCCAGCAGCACCCCCCCCCGGACAGTTACGGATGAGCAGTTCTTC.

J is TRBJ1-2 and V is TRBV7-2; TRBD1 agrees at 9 bases. Germline CDR1 and CDR2: SGHTA and FQGNSA. The junction had 9 bases not matched to a gene; V was cut back by 5 bases and J by 5 bases. The CDR3 is made up of 15 amino acids. CDR3 region: CASSPDRTGAYGYTF. Here the CDR3 DNA reads TGTGCCAGCAGCCCGGACCGGACAGGGGCTTATGGCTACACCTTC.

The chain couples TRBV5-4 to TRBJ2-1; D remains unclear. The CDR3 consists of 12 residues. V was shortened by 1 base and J by 5 bases, with 4 bases between the two germline ends. Germline CDR1 and CDR2: SGHNT and YYREEE (reference sequence). Written as DNA, the CDR3 is TGTGCCAGCAGCTTGTATGACAATGAGCAGTTCTTC. Protein sequence: CASSLYDNEQFF.

In nucleotides, the CDR3 is TGCGCCAGCAGCTCCCCGACTAGCGCCAGTACGTTGGATACGCAGTATTTT. Residues: CASSSPTSASTLDTQYF. The V and J genes are TRBV5-1 and TRBJ2-3; 8 bases match TRBD2. The CDR3 is made up of 17 amino acids. With 3 bases clipped from V and 6 bases from J, the junction kept 15 bases outside the gene matches. Germline values: CDR1 SGHRS, CDR2 YFSETQ.

The rearrangement links TRBV5-6 to TRBJ1-1; D remains unclear. V was pared by 7 bases and J by 1 base, with 20 bases between. The CDR3 runs to 16 residues. In germline, CDR1 is SGHDT, CDR2 YYEEEE. Written as DNA, the CDR3 is TGTGCCAGCTTACTCCGGAGCCCGGGAAGGAACACTGAAGCTTTCTTT. This sequence encodes CASLLRSPGRNTEAFF.

The chain has TRBV5-4 and TRBJ2-3; 10 bases align to TRBD2. V lost 6 bases and J lost 8; bases outside the gene matches: 15. The CDR3 runs 16 residues. The germline V gene encodes CDR1 SGHNT and CDR2 YYREEE (reference sequence). CDR3 bases: TGTGCCAGCACCAAGCCGGGACTAGCGCAGAGGGGTACGCAGTATTTT. Its protein is CASTKPGLAQRGTQYF.

The CDR3 spells CSVGVSGRSDTQYF. The CDR3 nucleotides read TGCAGCGTTGGGGTTAGCGGGAGATCAGATACGCAGTATTTT. The V and J genes are TRBV29-1 and TRBJ2-3; 9 bases agree with TRBD2. CDR1 SQVTM and CDR2 ANQGSEA come from the germline V gene. CDR3 length: 14 amino acids. The V gene end was trimmed by 4 bases and the J gene end by 4 bases; junction bases not matched to a gene: 6.